This is a list of T cell receptor beta chains from one sample in a study of CD8+CD57+ T cells in acquired aplastic anemia. Each CDR3 protein is one row after TCRdb ran MiXCR on the reads. The data show 35,000 to 50,000 distinct CDR3 sequences, with about two thirds seen just once and under 25% held by the top ten. Sequencing was done on a sample of sorted CD4+, CD8+, or CD8+CD57+ T cells (not recorded which) from PBMCs. These receptors were collected from a human donor in good health, serving as a control. CDR3s include the opening cysteine and the closing phenylalanine or tryptophan. Fields, in order: clone size, J gene, V gene, D gene, CDR3 DNA, CDR3 protein. The D gene is left open where the match is weak. Expanded clones are given a class, and other clones once, few, many or no size at all.

NA,TRBJ2-2,TRBV7-6,NA,TGTGCCAGCAGCTTAAGCCAGAACACCGGGGAGCTGTTTTTT,CASSLSQNTGELFF
NA,TRBJ2-3,TRBV29-1,TRBD2,TGCAGCGCGTCGGGGCGCTTAGCGGGGACCACAGATACGCAGTATTTT,CSASGRLAGTTDTQYF
NA,TRBJ2-7,TRBV11-2,NA,TGTGCCAGCAGCCAAGGGGTTGAGCAGTACTTC,CASSQGVEQYF
NA,TRBJ1-1,TRBV2,NA,TGTGCCAGCCCAGGGACTGAAGCTTTCTTT,CASPGTEAFF
NA,TRBJ1-2,TRBV5-5,NA,TGTGCCAGCAGCCTGGAGGCTCCTTCATCCCATGGCTGCACCTTC,CASSLEAPSSHGCTF
NA,TRBJ1-5,TRBV7-8,NA,TGTGCCAGCAGCCTTGTCGATCAGCCCCAGCATTTT,CASSLVDQPQHF
NA,TRBJ2-7,TRBV7-2,TRBD1,TGTGCCAGCAGCGAGCGGGACAGGGCGATAGGATACGAGCAGTACTTC,CASSERDRAIGYEQYF
NA,TRBJ2-7,TRBV19,NA,TGTGCCAGTAGTATTTATATTGGGGCCTACGAGCAGTACTTC,CASSIYIGAYEQYF
many,TRBJ2-7,TRBV7-9,TRBD1,TGTGCCAGCAGCTTCCGGACAGGAGAAACTTTCGAGCAGTACTTC,CASSFRTGETFEQYF
once,TRBJ1-1,TRBV6-1,TRBD1,TGTGCCAGCAGTGTCCGCGCCGGGACAGTAAGTGAAGCTTTCTTT,CASSVRAGTVSEAFF
NA,TRBJ2-7,TRBV15,TRBD2,TGTGCCACCAGCAGAGAAGCGGGGCTATCCTACGAGCAGTACTTC,CATSREAGLSYEQYF
NA,TRBJ1-5,TRBV10-3,TRBD1,TGTGCCAGCAGGACAACAGGGGCGGGTCAGCCCCAGCATTTT,CASRTTGAGQPQHF
NA,TRBJ1-5,TRBV7-9,TRBD1,TGTGCCAGCAGCTTGGACAGGGTCCCCAATCAGCCCCAGCATTTT,CASSLDRVPNQPQHF
many,TRBJ2-1,TRBV11-1,TRBD1,TGTGCCAGCAGCTTAGGACAGGGCTCCTACAATGAGCAGTTCTTC,CASSLGQGSYNEQFF
NA,TRBJ2-2,TRBV2,TRBD2,TGTGCCAGCACTCAGATACTAGCGGGGGCGGCCGGGGAGCTGTTTTTT,CASTQILAGAAGELFF
NA,TRBJ2-2,TRBV15,TRBD1,TGTGCCACCGGCAGAGGGGGCGCCCGGGAGCTGTTTTTT,CATGRGGARELFF
few,TRBJ2-1,TRBV7-1,TRBD2,TGTGCCAGCAGCTCACTGACTAGCGGGGGGGCGACCTACAATGAGCAGTTCTTC,CASSSLTSGGATYNEQFF
once,TRBJ1-2,TRBV15,NA,TGTGCCACCAGCAGAGAGGGACGGGGCTACACCTTC,CATSREGRGYTF
NA,TRBJ2-1,TRBV10-3,TRBD2,TGTGCCATCAGCGGGGGGTACAATGAGCAGTTCTTC,CAISGGYNEQFF
medium-sized,TRBJ1-2,TRBV24-1,NA,TGTGCCACCAGTGTGGAGTCAGGCGGACCGTATGGCTACACCTTC,CATSVESGGPYGYTF
NA,TRBJ1-1,TRBV18,NA,TGTGCCAGCTCACGAACGGATACAGGACGTCGTGAAGCTTTCTTT,CASSRTDTGRREAFF
NA,TRBJ1-1,TRBV28,NA,TGTGCCAGCAGTTTATCGCCAGGGCCTCACACTGAAGCTTTCTTT,CASSLSPGPHTEAFF
NA,TRBJ2-1,TRBV3-1,NA,TGTGCCAGCAGCCTACCCAGGGGTATGTATGGCAATGAGCAGTTCTTC,CASSLPRGMYGNEQFF
NA,TRBJ1-2,TRBV20-1,NA,TGCAGTGCCCCGGGAACCCACTATGGCTACACCTTC,CSAPGTHYGYTF
NA,TRBJ2-5,TRBV7-3,NA,TGTGCCAGCAGCTATTTAGGGAATCAAGAGACCCAGTACTTC,CASSYLGNQETQYF
NA,TRBJ1-1,TRBV10-3,NA,TGTGCCATCAGTGTTGAGAACACTGAAGCTTTCTTT,CAISVENTEAFF
NA,TRBJ1-1,TRBV11-2,NA,TGTGCCAGCAGACGGTTGACGGCGGGTGAAGCTTTCTTT,CASRRLTAGEAFF
many,TRBJ1-2,TRBV5-6,NA,TGTGCCAGCAGCTTGGGGTCAGGGAACTATGGCTACACCTTC,CASSLGSGNYGYTF
medium-sized,TRBJ2-1,TRBV7-2,NA,TGTGCCAGCAGCTTAGCCAGGGTGGATGAGCAGTTCTTC,CASSLARVDEQFF
NA,TRBJ1-1,TRBV29-1,TRBD1,TGCAGCGTTATACAGGGGGATGGTACTGAAGCTTTCTTT,CSVIQGDGTEAFF
few,TRBJ1-5,TRBV4-2,NA,TGTGCCAGCAGCCCCCATCCGCAGGGTGGCAATCAGCCCCAGCATTTT,CASSPHPQGGNQPQHF
NA,TRBJ2-7,TRBV6-1,TRBD1,TGTGCCAGCAGAGGACAGGGCACCTACGAGCAGTACTTC,CASRGQGTYEQYF
NA,TRBJ2-3,TRBV19,NA,TGTGCCAGTAGTATGAGGGAGACTAGCACAGATACGCAGTATTTT,CASSMRETSTDTQYF